This passage covers 23 T cell receptor beta chains from one sample sequenced in a study of cytomegalovirus exposure and HLA in healthy donors (dated by TCRdb to between 2016 and 2019). Library preparation used the immunoSEQ multiplex PCR assay. For the multiplex PCR, a mixture combining 60 forward primers for TCR Vbeta segments and 13 reverse primers for TCR Jbeta segments was used. In its TCRdb copy, this immuneACCESS table keeps in-frame sequences only and misses some clones. Where compared with another copy, unresolved V genes explain less than half of these, and the others have no known cause. The sample contains over 150,000 clones, 65% to 90% of them found a single time. About 10% of the sample is in the top ten clones. The specimen sequenced was PBMCs. These receptors were obtained from a man aged 50 or older in good health and CMV-seropositive.

The chain has TRBV12-2 and TRBJ1-5. TRBV12-2 constitutes a pseudogene. The length of the CDR3 is 19 residues. CDR3 nucleotides: TGTGCAAGTCGCTTAGCGGGGGGGAATCTCGGGTATAGCAATCAGCCCCAGCATTTT. Translated, it gives CASRLAGGNLGYSNQPQHF.

The V and J genes are TRBV28 and TRBJ1-3; D not resolved. The CDR3 contains 14 residues. The germline CDR1 and CDR2 sequences are MDHEN and SYDVKM. Trimming took 4 bases from V and 4 from J, leaving 11 bases between them. The CDR3 is CASSSRHYGNTIYF. CDR3 coding DNA: TGTGCCAGCAGTTCCCGACATTACGGAAACACCATATATTTT.

The V gene is TRBV28, the J gene TRBJ1-1; 8 bases fit TRBD1. V trimming: 6 bases; J trimming: 5 bases; junction bases outside the gene matches: 8. The CDR3 loop spans 14 amino acids. Germline V gives CDR1 MDHEN, CDR2 SYDVKM. This CDR3 reads CASRGQGAGTEAFF. CDR3 nucleotide sequence: TGTGCCAGCAGAGGCCAGGGGGCAGGGACTGAAGCTTTCTTT. The complete variable domain, with remaining parts taken from reference TRBV28 and TRBJ1-1, reads DVKVTQSSRYLVKRTGEKVFLECVQDMDHENMFWYRQDPGLGLRLIYFSYDVKMKEKGDIPEGYSVSREKKERFSLILESASTNQTSMYLCASRGQGAGTEAFFGQGTRLTVV.

This rearrangement joins TRBV7-2 to TRBJ2-5, with D possibly TRBD1 on 6 matching bases. The CDR3 runs to 14 residues. Germline lookup yields CDR1 SGHTA and CDR2 FQGNSA. Trimming removed 4 bases at V and 7 bases at J, with 16 bases between. Here the CDR3 reads CASSYGQSGTTQYF. CDR3 DNA sequence: TGTGCCAGCAGCTACGGACAGTCCGGGACGACCCAGTACTTC.

This clone was observed a single time. The chain couples TRBV2 to TRBJ2-3; 7 positions match TRBD2. Germline CDR1 reads SNHLY; CDR2 reads FYNNEI. This CDR3 spans 15 amino acids. Trimming removed 6 bases from V and 0 bases from J; junction bases left unmatched: 6. This CDR3 is CASRGGGPSTDTQYF. Here the CDR3 DNA reads TGTGCCAGCAGGGGGGGAGGGCCCAGCACAGATACGCAGTATTTT. The variable domain in full, with the rest retrieved from reference TRBV2 and TRBJ2-3, is EPEVTQTPSHQVTQMGQEVILRCVPISNHLYFYWYRQILGQKVEFLVSFYNNEISEKSEIFDDQFSVERPDGSNFTLKIRSTKLEDSAMYFCASRGGGPSTDTQYFGPGTRLTVL.

The rearrangement links TRBV5-1 to TRBJ1-1; D unclear. Germline V lookup: CDR1 SGHRS, CDR2 YFSETQ. This CDR3 comprises 13 residues. Trimming shortened V by 2 bases and J by 6 bases, and 11 bases separated the two germline ends. The CDR3 sequence is CASSFAEGSEAFF. Here the CDR3 DNA reads TGCGCCAGCAGCTTCGCGGAGGGATCTGAAGCTTTCTTT.

The rearrangement links TRBV4-1 to TRBJ1-2, with 10 bases that match TRBD1. Germline trimming cut 3 bases from V and 4 bases from J; bases unmatched to any gene: 8. Germline CDR1 MGHRA, CDR2 YSYEKL. The CDR3 contains 16 residues. The DNA for the CDR3 is TGCGCCAGCAGCCAGGCCGGGACAGGGGATTTCTATGGCTACACCTTC. It yields the protein CASSQAGTGDFYGYTF.

This clone was detected once. This sequence joins TRBV28 and TRBJ1-1, with 8 bases identical to TRBD1. Germline assignment: CDR1 MDHEN and CDR2 SYDVKM. The trim removed 10 bases at V and 5 bases at J, leaving 6 bases unmatched. This CDR3 has 12 amino acids. The DNA for the CDR3 is TGTGCCATCCTCAGGGGGCAAACTGAAGCTTTCTTT. Translating gives CAILRGQTEAFF.

The CDR3 DNA is TGTGCCAGCAGTTATCGTGAGCAGTTCTTC. The encoded protein is CASSYREQFF. V usage is TRBV28 and J usage is TRBJ2-1; unclear D gene. CDR1 MDHEN and CDR2 SYDVKM come from the germline V gene. V lost 4 bases and J 9 bases, leaving 4 bases between the germline ends. This CDR3 comprises 10 residues.

This clone was recorded a few times. The CDR3 DNA reads as TGTGCCAGCAGCTCATACGACACTCCGAGCACTGAAGCTTTCTTT. Residues: CASSSYDTPSTEAFF. This rearrangement joins TRBV7-9 to TRBJ1-1; no clear D gene. V was clipped by 4 bases and J by 4 bases, with 16 bases between them. Germline V gene lookup returns CDR1 SEHNR and CDR2 FQNEAQ (reference sequence). This CDR3 is built from 15 residues.

This chain joins TRBV7-2 and TRBJ1-5; D not certain. The CDR3 is 11 amino acids. The V gene lost 7 bases and the J gene lost 7 bases, with 8 bases spanning the gap. From germline, CDR1 is SGHTA and CDR2 FQGNSA. CDR3 region: CASIPRQPQHF. The CDR3 coding sequence is TGTGCCAGCATCCCCAGACAGCCCCAGCATTTT.

The table lists this clone with a count of one. V usage is TRBV21-1 and J usage is TRBJ2-7; the listed D gene, TRBD1, was not tested against the DNA. TRBV21-1 counts as a pseudogene. The CDR3 contains 18 residues. CDR3 in DNA: TGTGCCAGCAGCAAATTGGGACCCAAGGGACAGCTATCCTACGAGCAGTACTTC. This gives the protein CASSKLGPKGQLSYEQYF.

This chain connects TRBV10-2 to TRBJ1-5; TRBD1 matches 9 bases. Germline V CDR1 and CDR2: WSHSY, SAAADI. This CDR3 region has 14 residues. J was trimmed by 4 bases and V by 8 bases; bases with no gene match: 6. CDR3 DNA: TGCGCCAGCTCCCGGGACAGGGTGAATCAGCCCCAGCATTTT. Amino acid sequence: CASSRDRVNQPQHF.

This clone was picked up a small number of times. At one end, the junction sequence differs from germline, possibly due to a read error. V and J are TRBV13 and TRBJ2-5, with 14 bases fitting TRBD2. Germline loops: CDR1 PRHDT, CDR2 FYEKMQ (reference sequence). The length of the CDR3 is 16 residues. In nucleotides, the CDR3 is TGTGCCAGCAGCATAGGGACTAGCGGGGGAGGAGAGACCCAGTACTTC. Translation gives CASSIGTSGGGETQYF.

This sequence joins TRBV6-5 and TRBJ1-1, with TRBD1 identical over 8 bases. Germline trimming cut 6 bases from V and 1 base from J; bases unmatched to any gene: 4. The germline CDR1 and CDR2 sequences are MNHEY and SVGAGI. The length of the CDR3 is 14 residues. CDR3 sequence (DNA): TGTGCCAGCAGCCAGGACAGGGAGAACACTGAAGCTTTCTTT. Protein sequence: CASSQDRENTEAFF.

V is TRBV5-4 and J is TRBJ1-6; 7 bases line up with TRBD1. The CDR3 is 15 amino acids. The germline V gene encodes CDR1 SGHNT and CDR2 YYREEE (reference sequence). V was pared by 5 bases and J by 5 bases, with 7 bases of the junction left unmatched. The CDR3 DNA sequence: TGTGCCAGCAGGTCCAGGGGGAACGATAATTCACCCCTCCACTTT. Protein sequence: CASRSRGNDNSPLHF.

V usage is TRBV13 and J usage is TRBJ1-2, with TRBD1 matching over 7 bases. CDR1 PRHDT and CDR2 FYEKMQ come from the germline V gene (reference sequence). The CDR3 is 15 amino acids. The J segment lost 0 bases and the V segment lost 0 bases, leaving 1 base of the junction unmatched. This CDR3 reads CASSLGQGPNYGYTF. The CDR3 nucleotides are TGTGCCAGCAGCTTAGGACAGGGGCCTAACTATGGCTACACCTTC.

The chain employs TRBV4-2 and TRBJ2-1; D is uncertain. Per the germline V gene, CDR1 is LGHNA and CDR2 is YNFKEQ. This CDR3 contains 15 residues. V lost 0 bases to trimming and J lost 13 bases, with 19 bases between them. The CDR3 nucleotides read TGTGCCAGCAGCCAAGATCCCTCGGCCAGGCAGCAACAGTTCTTC. Protein product: CASSQDPSARQQQFF.

The V call is TRBV7-3, the J call TRBJ1-1; 10 positions agree with TRBD1. CDR1 SGHTA and CDR2 FQGTGA come from the germline V gene. Germline trimming cut 0 bases from V and 4 bases from J; bases unmatched to any gene: 5. CDR3 size: 16 residues. The CDR3 nucleotides read TGTGCCAGCAGCTTAACTGGGGACAGGGGCGGCACTGAAGCTTTCTTT. This translates into CASSLTGDRGGTEAFF.

This clone appeared a few times. The chain carries TRBV5-6 and TRBJ1-1, with no clear D. This CDR3 has 14 residues. Trimming stripped 2 bases from V and 3 bases from J, with 11 bases between. Germline V gives CDR1 SGHDT, CDR2 YYEEEE. The CDR3 region is CASSFGWRDTEAFF. The CDR3 DNA is TGTGCCAGCAGCTTCGGGTGGCGAGACACTGAAGCTTTCTTT. Based on the CDR3 plus reference TRBV5-6 and TRBJ1-1, the full variable domain is DAGVTQSPTHLIKTRGQQVTLRCSPKSGHDTVSWYQQALGQGPQFIFQYYEEEERQRGNFPDRFSGHQFPNYSSELNVNALLLGDSALYLCASSFGWRDTEAFFGQGTRLTVV.

The genes are TRBV28 and TRBJ2-7; possible D gene TRBD1, 6 bases. Trimming stripped 6 bases from V and 3 bases from J, with 9 bases between. The CDR3 covers 12 residues. The germline V gene has CDR1 MDHEN and CDR2 SYDVKM. The CDR3 loop reads CASSQGGYEQYF. In DNA, the CDR3 is TGTGCCAGCAGCCAAGGGGGCTACGAGCAGTACTTC. The full variable domain, completed using reference TRBV28 and TRBJ2-7, is DVKVTQSSRYLVKRTGEKVFLECVQDMDHENMFWYRQDPGLGLRLIYFSYDVKMKEKGDIPEGYSVSREKKERFSLILESASTNQTSMYLCASSQGGYEQYFGPGTRLTVT.

Comment on this clone: Within the sample, other DNA sequences also encode this same CDR3. The genes are TRBV6-1 and TRBJ2-5; D is unclear. There are 13 residues in the CDR3. The germline V gene encodes CDR1 MNHNS and CDR2 SASEGT. V gave up 1 base and J gave up 5 bases, with 8 bases separating them. CDR3 DNA: TGTGCCAGCAGTGAAGAACCCGGGGAGACCCAGTACTTC. Amino acids: CASSEEPGETQYF.

This chain joins TRBV2 and TRBJ2-3; D is unresolved. Germline V lookup: CDR1 SNHLY, CDR2 FYNNEI. The CDR3 is 11 residues long. The ends were cut back, 6 bases at V and 4 bases at J, with 5 bases in the middle. The CDR3 sequence: CASSRSDTQYF. DNA for the CDR3: TGTGCCAGCAGCAGATCAGATACGCAGTATTTT.